The 31 T cell receptor beta chains below come from one sample, sequenced in a study of T cells in narcolepsy. The protocol was immunoSEQ multiplex PCR, while the TCRdb copy is restricted to in-frame clones and leaves out a portion. Here the sample spans approximately 32,000 clones, around 90% being singletons. Sequenced material: CD45RA- memory CD4+ T cells from PBMCs. These receptors originate from a human donor with narcolepsy.

This clone occurred a few times. V usage is TRBV4-3 and J usage is TRBJ1-1; D call uncertain. Germline assignment: CDR1 LGHNA and CDR2 YSLEER. Trimming took off 0 bases at V and 5 bases at J, with 10 bases between the two ends. This CDR3 comprises 14 residues. The CDR3 DNA sequence: TGCGCCAGCAGCCAAGAGGGATTTGGAACTGAAGCTTTCTTT. It codes for CASSQEGFGTEAFF.

The chain employs TRBV11-2 and TRBJ2-3; TRBD1 aligns across 7 bases. The CDR3 is 14 residues long. The junction had 4 bases not matched to a gene; V was cut back by 2 bases and J by 5 bases. Germline V gene data show CDR1 as SGHAT and CDR2 as FQNNGV. CDR3 sequence reads: CASSLPRTGDTQYF. Written as DNA, the CDR3 is TGTGCCAGCAGCTTACCCCGGACAGGAGATACGCAGTATTTT.

The genes are TRBV19 and TRBJ1-2; D is ambiguous. V lost 5 bases and J 4 bases, leaving 11 bases between the germline ends. Germline-derived CDR1 and CDR2 are LNHDA and SQIVND (reference sequence). This CDR3 is 13 amino acids long. CDR3 bases: TGTGCCAGTAGTGCCGGACTGATCTATGGCTACACCTTC. Its protein is CASSAGLIYGYTF.

This chain connects TRBV11-2 to TRBJ1-3; the D gene is possibly TRBD1 (6 bases). The CDR3 runs to 13 residues. Germline CDR1 SGHAT, CDR2 FQNNGV. V lost 3 bases to trimming and J lost 11 bases, with 14 bases between them. The CDR3 nucleotides are TGTGCCAGCAGCTTCATACAGGGTTACGCCATATATTTT. Translating it yields CASSFIQGYAIYF.

The chain is built from TRBV5-6 and TRBJ1-4; D remains ambiguous. CDR1 SGHDT and CDR2 YYEEEE come from the germline V gene. The CDR3 contains 15 residues. Trimming took 0 bases from V and 6 from J, leaving 12 bases between them. CDR3 sequence: CASSLVAGSDEKLFF. The CDR3 DNA is TGTGCCAGCAGCTTGGTGGCAGGCTCAGATGAAAAACTGTTTTTT. The full variable domain, with the rest looked up from reference TRBV5-6 and TRBJ1-4, is DAGVTQSPTHLIKTRGQQVTLRCSPKSGHDTVSWYQQALGQGPQFIFQYYEEEERQRGNFPDRFSGHQFPNYSSELNVNALLLGDSALYLCASSLVAGSDEKLFFGSGTQLSVL.

This clone was observed a handful of times. V and J are TRBV5-1 and TRBJ2-7; TRBD2 is a possible D gene (5 bases). The CDR3 runs 14 residues. Germline values: CDR1 SGHRS, CDR2 YFSETQ. V lost 3 bases and J lost 2, with 12 bases in between. The CDR3 nucleotides are TGCGCCAGCAGCTCGGGATGGAAGGCCTACGAGCAGTACTTC. Amino acid sequence: CASSSGWKAYEQYF.

In nucleotides, the CDR3 is TGTGCCAGCAGTGCGTCAGGGCGTGGGGCCAACGTCCTGACTTTC. Protein product: CASSASGRGANVLTF. V usage is TRBV25-1 and J usage is TRBJ2-6; tentative D call: TRBD1 (5 bases). The CDR3 contains 15 residues. V lost 4 bases and J 3 bases, leaving 10 bases between the germline ends. Germline-derived CDR1 and CDR2 are MGHDK and SYGVNS.

CDR3: CASSVTSGSFIEQFF. DNA of the CDR3: TGTGCCAGCAGCGTGACTAGCGGGAGTTTCATCGAGCAGTTCTTC. This chain joins TRBV7-3 and TRBJ2-1; 12 bases align to TRBD2. The CDR3 length is 15 residues. With 5 bases clipped from V and 10 bases from J, the junction kept 9 bases outside the gene matches. CDR1 SGHTA and CDR2 FQGTGA come from the germline V gene.

The gene calls are TRBV7-2 and TRBJ2-7, with 7 bases matching TRBD1. The length of the CDR3 is 16 residues. Germline loops: CDR1 SGHTA, CDR2 FQGNSA. J lost 2 bases, V lost 5 bases, and 12 bases had no gene match. CDR3 nucleotides: TGTGCCAGCAGCGCCGCCGGACGGGACAGCCCCTACGAGCAGTACTTC. Protein product: CASSAAGRDSPYEQYF.

The chain has TRBV19 and TRBJ1-1, with 7 bases matching TRBD1. Germline CDR1 is LNHDA and CDR2 is SQIVND (reference sequence). The CDR3 extends over 13 amino acids. V trimming: 6 bases; J trimming: 5 bases; junction bases outside the gene matches: 6. CDR3 residues: CASRSRGRTEAFF. Here the CDR3 DNA reads TGTGCCAGTAGGTCCAGGGGGAGGACTGAAGCTTTCTTT.

V usage is TRBV18 and J usage is TRBJ2-7; a weak D match, TRBD2 (6 bases). The ends were cut back, 3 bases at V and 3 bases at J, with 9 bases in the middle. CDR1 and CDR2 from the germline V gene are KGHSH and LQKENI. This CDR3 has 13 amino acids. The CDR3 loop reads CASSPTRNYEQYF. The CDR3 coding sequence is TGTGCCAGCTCACCGACTAGAAACTACGAGCAGTACTTC.

This chain uses TRBV11-3 with TRBJ1-6; D is ambiguous. The germline gives CDR1 SGHNT, CDR2 YENEEA. Trimming pared 4 bases from V and 5 bases from J, leaving 6 bases between. The CDR3 spans 13 residues. CDR3 sequence reads: CASSWQDNSPLHF. In DNA, the CDR3 is TGTGCCAGCAGCTGGCAGGATAATTCACCCCTCCACTTT.

The chain carries TRBV6-1 and TRBJ1-2; 7 bases match TRBD1. V lost 6 bases, J lost 8 bases, and 6 bases stayed unmatched. From germline, CDR1 is MNHNS and CDR2 SASEGT. This CDR3 has 12 amino acids. CDR3 protein: CASSTGDWGYTF. For the CDR3, the DNA is TGTGCCAGCAGCACAGGGGACTGGGGCTACACCTTC.

This clone was seen only once. This rearrangement joins TRBV19 to TRBJ2-5; D is ambiguous. The CDR3 extends over 11 amino acids. Germline assignment: CDR1 LNHDA and CDR2 SQIVND (reference sequence). V lost 6 bases and J lost 0, with 2 bases in between. The CDR3: CASRDQETQYF. DNA of the CDR3: TGTGCCAGTAGGGACCAAGAGACCCAGTACTTC.

The genes are TRBV28 and TRBJ1-1; 9 bases are a match to TRBD1. This CDR3 spans 16 amino acids. The trim removed 4 bases at V and 5 bases at J, leaving 11 bases unmatched. In germline, CDR1 is MDHEN, CDR2 SYDVKM. DNA of the CDR3: TGTGCCAGCAGTTCCCCCCCGGGACAGGGAGGGACTGAAGCTTTCTTT. Amino acids: CASSSPPGQGGTEAFF.

The V gene is TRBV19, the J gene TRBJ1-5, with D perhaps TRBD1 (6 bases). Germline V gene data show CDR1 as LNHDA and CDR2 as SQIVND (reference sequence). With 7 bases removed from V and 7 bases from J, the gap between germline ends came to 14 bases. The CDR3 consists of 13 residues. The CDR3 DNA reads TGTGCCAGTACCCCCAGGGGTCGGCAGCCCCAGCATTTT. This translates into CASTPRGRQPQHF.

This rearrangement joins TRBV5-6 to TRBJ2-2; D remains unclear. V was pared by 4 bases and J by 0 bases, with 10 bases between. Germline V gene lookup returns CDR1 SGHDT and CDR2 YYEEEE. The CDR3 extends over 15 amino acids. As DNA, the CDR3 is TGTGCCAGCAGCCCAGACCCCGCGAACACCGGGGAGCTGTTTTTT. Amino acid sequence: CASSPDPANTGELFF.

J is TRBJ2-1 and V is TRBV7-2; TRBD1 agrees at 10 bases. The length of the CDR3 is 19 residues. Per germline, CDR1 SGHTA and CDR2 FQGNSA. V shed 0 bases and J 5 bases; nucleotides not matched to a gene: 13. The CDR3 sequence is CASSLATLWGTGVDNEQFF. As DNA, the CDR3 is TGTGCCAGCAGCTTAGCCACCCTTTGGGGGACAGGGGTAGACAATGAGCAGTTCTTC.

The gene calls are TRBV28 and TRBJ2-7, with unresolved D. The germline gives CDR1 MDHEN, CDR2 SYDVKM. CDR3 length equals 15 residues. The V end was cut by 6 bases, the J end by 0 bases, with 15 bases between. The CDR3 sequence: CASSPVGPSSYEQYF. Here the CDR3 DNA reads TGTGCCAGCAGCCCGGTCGGACCCTCCTCCTACGAGCAGTACTTC.

The gene calls are TRBV15 and TRBJ2-7; TRBD2 agrees at 7 bases. Germline V lookup: CDR1 LNHNV, CDR2 YYDKDF (reference sequence). CDR3 length: 15 amino acids. Trimming at V came to 0 bases and at J to 6 bases, leaving 8 bases not matched to a gene. CDR3 sequence reads: CATSRDRPGGGEQYF. The CDR3, as DNA: TGTGCCACCAGCAGAGATCGTCCGGGAGGAGGCGAGCAGTACTTC. Variable domain in full (rest from reference TRBV15 and TRBJ2-7): DAMVIQNPRYQVTQFGKPVTLSCSQTLNHNVMYWYQQKSSQAPKLLFHYYDKDFNNEADTPDNFQSRRPNTSFCFLDIRSPGLGDTAMYLCATSRDRPGGGEQYFGPGTRLTVT.

This chain connects TRBV11-2 to TRBJ2-1, with 8 bases aligning to TRBD2. CDR1 and CDR2 (germline): SGHAT, FQNNGV. The CDR3 length is 17 residues. The V gene end was trimmed by 1 base and the J gene end by 9 bases; junction bases not matched to a gene: 14. The CDR3 bases are TGTGCCAGCAGCTTAGGGCTAGCGGGCATAGCGTCGGGTGAGCAGTTCTTC. It yields the protein CASSLGLAGIASGEQFF.

The chain links TRBV5-1 to TRBJ1-1, with TRBD1 matching 7 bases. In germline, CDR1 is SGHRS, CDR2 YFSETQ. The CDR3 contains 14 residues. V lost 5 bases to trimming and J lost 0 bases; unmatched junction nucleotides: 4. Here the CDR3 DNA reads TGCGCCAGCAGGTCGACAGGGTTGAACACTGAAGCTTTCTTT. The encoded protein is CASRSTGLNTEAFF.

This clone was seen only a few times. The chain joins TRBV5-8 to TRBJ2-7; D may be TRBD2 (5 bases). V lost 0 bases and J lost 4, with 17 bases in between. Germline V gene data show CDR1 as SGHTS and CDR2 as YDEGEE. The CDR3 length is 16 residues. CDR3 nucleotides: TGTGCCAGCAGCTTGGCCCCGGGGTTTAGGAGGTACGAGCAGTACTTC. Amino acids: CASSLAPGFRRYEQYF.

This clone was detected only a few times. The gene calls are TRBV7-3 and TRBJ2-2; no clear D. Deletions cut 8 bases from V and 2 bases from J, with 3 bases between. Germline V gives CDR1 SGHTA, CDR2 FQGTGA. CDR3 length equals 11 residues. CDR3 sequence (DNA): TGTGCCAGCGGAAACACCGGGGAGCTGTTTTTT. This gives the protein CASGNTGELFF.

J is TRBJ2-1 and V is TRBV21-1. TRBV21-1 is a listed pseudogene. The CDR3 covers 15 residues. CDR3 protein: CASSKGDRIYNEQFF. The CDR3 region has the DNA TGTGCCAGCAGCAAGGGGGACCGCATTTACAATGAGCAGTTCTTC.

The chain employs TRBV6-5 and TRBJ2-2; no reliable D call. Germline CDR1 and CDR2: MNHEY and SVGAGI. V was pared by 5 bases and J by 0 bases, with 1 base between. The CDR3 loop spans 12 amino acids. This chain's CDR3 is CASSTNTGELFF. Here the CDR3 DNA reads TGTGCCAGCAGTACGAACACCGGGGAGCTGTTTTTT.

The rearrangement joins TRBV28 to TRBJ1-2; perhaps TRBD1 as D (6 bases). Germline values: CDR1 MDHEN, CDR2 SYDVKM. This CDR3 region has 14 residues. V gave up 7 bases and J gave up 2 bases, with 14 bases separating them. The CDR3 sequence: CASILAGQNYGYTF. Written as DNA, the CDR3 is TGTGCCAGCATCCTGGCCGGACAGAACTATGGCTACACCTTC.

The chain recombines TRBV7-8 with TRBJ1-1; a possible D gene is TRBD1 (5 bases). CDR3 length equals 17 residues. CDR1 SGHVS and CDR2 FQNEAQ come from the germline V gene. V shed 5 bases and J shed 7 bases, with 26 bases lying between them. The CDR3 spells CASSPQRGTLTNREAFF. As DNA, the CDR3 is TGTGCCAGCAGCCCCCAACGAGGGACGCTGACAAACCGTGAAGCTTTCTTT.

The V call is TRBV28, the J call TRBJ1-2; D possibly corresponds to TRBD1 (6 bases). The germline gives CDR1 MDHEN, CDR2 SYDVKM. Between the trimmed V and J ends, which lost 5 bases and 8 bases, there was a span of 15 bases. The CDR3 is made up of 13 amino acids. CDR3 loop: CASSGRDGGGYTF. The CDR3 coding sequence is TGTGCCAGCAGTGGGAGAGACGGGGGCGGCTACACCTTC.

This chain links TRBV6-6 with TRBJ2-3; tentative D call: TRBD2 (6 bases). Germline CDR1 and CDR2: MNHNY and SVGAGI (reference sequence). Trimming took off 9 bases at V and 1 base at J, with 11 bases between the two ends. The CDR3 loop spans 13 amino acids. CDR3 protein: CASKRVGTDTQYF. In nucleotides, the CDR3 is TGTGCCAGTAAGCGGGTGGGCACAGATACGCAGTATTTT.

The rearrangement uses TRBV12-5 and TRBJ2-1; a possible D gene is TRBD1 (6 bases). The CDR3 spans 15 residues. From germline, CDR1 is LGHNT and CDR2 FRNRAP. V lost 0 bases to trimming and J lost 4 bases, with 10 bases between them. The CDR3 nucleotides are TGTGCTAGTGGTTTGGTACAGGGTCCTTACAATGAGCAGTTCTTC. Translated: CASGLVQGPYNEQFF. The full variable domain, in which reference TRBV12-5 and TRBJ2-1 provide the parts outside the CDR3, is DARVTQTPRHKVTEMGQEVTMRCQPILGHNTVFWYRQTMMQGLELLAYFRNRAPLDDSGMPKDRFSAEMPDATLATLKIQPSEPRDSAVYFCASGLVQGPYNEQFFGPGTRLTVL.